Listed below are T cell receptor beta chains from one sample, sequenced in a study of regulatory T cells in long-lasting Graves disease. From the multiplex PCR reads, TCRdb called clonotypes with MiXCR, one entry per CDR3 protein. The sample includes 350,000 to 550,000 distinct CDR3 sequences, under 15% of them seen just once. The same specimen was also included in a second study, on T cells in Graves' hyperthyroidism and ophthalmopathy.

The sequences come from peripheral blood mononuclear cells (PBMCs), collected at new diagnosis, from a patient treated with antithyroid drugs. These receptors came from a woman younger than 45 with Graves disease. Both conserved end residues are part of each CDR3. Fields, in order: clone size, D gene, CDR3 length, V gene, J gene, CDR3 protein, CDR3 DNA. D genes are given only for firm matches. For some rows the clone size is stated as once, few or many, or as a class when expanded; others skip it.

clone_size: many; d_call: -; cdr3_length: 16; v_call: TRBV18; j_call: TRBJ2-6; cdr3_aa: CASSPPGMAGANVLTF; cdr3_nt: TGTGCCAGCTCACCACCGGGTATGGCTGGGGCCAACGTCCTGACTTTC
clone_size: -; d_call: TRBD2; cdr3_length: 12; v_call: TRBV19; j_call: TRBJ2-2; cdr3_aa: CVTSGSTGELFF; cdr3_nt: TGTGTCACTAGCGGGAGTACCGGGGAGCTGTTTTTT
clone_size: many; d_call: TRBD1; cdr3_length: 18; v_call: TRBV7-3; j_call: TRBJ2-2; cdr3_aa: CASSPQPPDRVGTGELFF; cdr3_nt: TGTGCCAGCAGCCCCCAGCCCCCTGACAGGGTGGGGACCGGGGAGCTGTTTTTT
clone_size: -; d_call: -; cdr3_length: 16; v_call: TRBV19; j_call: TRBJ2-1; cdr3_aa: CASSPRAHNMYNEQFF; cdr3_nt: TGTGCCAGTAGTCCTCGAGCGCATAACATGTACAATGAGCAGTTCTTC
clone_size: many; d_call: -; cdr3_length: 13; v_call: TRBV20-1; j_call: TRBJ2-1; cdr3_aa: CSAPGTEYNEQFF; cdr3_nt: TGCAGTGCTCCCGGGACCGAGTACAATGAGCAGTTCTTC
clone_size: many; d_call: TRBD2; cdr3_length: 16; v_call: TRBV12-3/TRBV12-4; j_call: TRBJ2-1; cdr3_aa: CASSPRTSGHLNEQFF; cdr3_nt: TGTGCCAGCAGTCCTCGGACTAGCGGTCACCTCAATGAGCAGTTCTTC
clone_size: many; d_call: -; cdr3_length: 15; v_call: TRBV7-9; j_call: TRBJ2-5; cdr3_aa: CASSLRAAPLETQYF; cdr3_nt: TGTGCCAGCAGCTTAAGAGCGGCACCCCTAGAGACCCAGTACTTC
clone_size: many; d_call: TRBD2; cdr3_length: 15; v_call: TRBV2; j_call: TRBJ2-1; cdr3_aa: CASRETSGIPNEQFF; cdr3_nt: TGTGCCAGCAGGGAGACTAGCGGGATACCCAATGAGCAGTTCTTC
clone_size: many; d_call: -; cdr3_length: 14; v_call: TRBV3-1; j_call: TRBJ2-7; cdr3_aa: CASSPTASSYEQYF; cdr3_nt: TGTGCCAGCAGCCCTACTGCGAGCTCCTACGAGCAGTACTTC
clone_size: -; d_call: -; cdr3_length: 15; v_call: TRBV19; j_call: TRBJ2-1; cdr3_aa: CASSPFGTPDNEQFF; cdr3_nt: TGTGCCAGCAGCCCTTTCGGGACGCCTGACAATGAGCAGTTCTTC
clone_size: many; d_call: -; cdr3_length: 15; v_call: TRBV12-3/TRBV12-4; j_call: TRBJ2-1; cdr3_aa: CASSPFVVSNDEQFF; cdr3_nt: TGTGCCAGCAGCCCCTTCGTGGTTTCTAACGATGAGCAGTTCTTC
clone_size: many; d_call: TRBD1; cdr3_length: 14; v_call: TRBV30; j_call: TRBJ1-4; cdr3_aa: CAWSYSGQAEKLFF; cdr3_nt: TGTGCCTGGAGTTACTCGGGACAGGCTGAAAAACTGTTTTTT
clone_size: few; d_call: -; cdr3_length: 13; v_call: TRBV20-1; j_call: TRBJ1-6; cdr3_aa: CSARLDGLGALHF; cdr3_nt: TGCAGTGCTAGATTGGACGGATTGGGAGCCCTCCACTTT
clone_size: many; d_call: -; cdr3_length: 14; v_call: TRBV12-3/TRBV12-4; j_call: TRBJ2-1; cdr3_aa: CASSPPQGHNEQFF; cdr3_nt: TGTGCCAGCAGTCCCCCCCAGGGCCACAATGAGCAGTTCTTC
clone_size: many; d_call: TRBD2; cdr3_length: 15; v_call: TRBV11-2; j_call: TRBJ2-1; cdr3_aa: CASSLDGGGPGEQFF; cdr3_nt: TGTGCCAGCAGCTTAGACGGGGGAGGGCCTGGAGAGCAGTTCTTC
clone_size: -; d_call: TRBD2; cdr3_length: 15; v_call: TRBV10-2; j_call: TRBJ2-1; cdr3_aa: CASSPSREAYNEQFF; cdr3_nt: TGCGCCAGCAGTCCTAGCCGGGAGGCCTACAATGAGCAGTTCTTC
clone_size: few; d_call: -; cdr3_length: 16; v_call: TRBV4-2; j_call: TRBJ2-1; cdr3_aa: CASSQGPGRSYNEQFF; cdr3_nt: TGTGCCAGCAGCCAAGGACCGGGACGGAGTTACAATGAGCAGTTCTTC
clone_size: few; d_call: TRBD2; cdr3_length: 19; v_call: TRBV15; j_call: TRBJ2-2; cdr3_aa: CATSSPLGASGANTGELFF; cdr3_nt: TGTGCCACCAGCAGTCCCCTGGGAGCTAGCGGGGCGAACACCGGGGAGCTGTTTTTT
clone_size: few; d_call: -; cdr3_length: 14; v_call: TRBV19; j_call: TRBJ2-3; cdr3_aa: CASSISLYTDTQYF; cdr3_nt: TGTGCCAGTAGTATATCCCTTTACACAGATACGCAGTATTTT
clone_size: -; d_call: -; cdr3_length: 13; v_call: TRBV6-1; j_call: TRBJ2-7; cdr3_aa: CANAHGSTYEQYF; cdr3_nt: TGTGCCAACGCCCACGGGTCGACCTACGAGCAGTACTTC
clone_size: few; d_call: TRBD1; cdr3_length: 15; v_call: TRBV7-2; j_call: TRBJ1-6; cdr3_aa: CAGSIRTGDNSPLHF; cdr3_nt: TGTGCCGGCAGCATCCGGACAGGAGATAATTCACCCCTCCACTTT
clone_size: few; d_call: -; cdr3_length: 14; v_call: TRBV6-1; j_call: TRBJ2-2; cdr3_aa: CASKLGQNTGELFF; cdr3_nt: TGTGCCAGCAAATTGGGCCAGAACACCGGGGAGCTGTTTTTT
clone_size: -; d_call: -; cdr3_length: 16; v_call: TRBV11-1; j_call: TRBJ2-3; cdr3_aa: CASSLVQAVSGDTQYF; cdr3_nt: TGTGCCAGCAGCTTGGTGCAAGCGGTATCGGGAGATACGCAGTATTTT
clone_size: many; d_call: TRBD2; cdr3_length: 16; v_call: TRBV28; j_call: TRBJ2-2; cdr3_aa: CASSPPGLGLPGELFF; cdr3_nt: TGTGCCAGCAGTCCCCCGGGACTAGGTCTTCCCGGGGAGCTGTTTTTT
clone_size: few; d_call: -; cdr3_length: 14; v_call: TRBV5-6; j_call: TRBJ2-5; cdr3_aa: CASSLGQGRGPQYF; cdr3_nt: TGTGCCAGCAGCTTGGGACAGGGTCGGGGGCCCCAGTACTTC
clone_size: -; d_call: TRBD2; cdr3_length: 14; v_call: TRBV7-9; j_call: TRBJ2-3; cdr3_aa: CASSLRETTDTQYF; cdr3_nt: TGTGCCAGCAGCTTGCGGGAGACCACAGATACGCAGTATTTT
clone_size: many; d_call: -; cdr3_length: 14; v_call: TRBV7-9; j_call: TRBJ2-1; cdr3_aa: CASSLSAQTNEQFF; cdr3_nt: TGTGCCAGCAGCTTAAGCGCCCAAACCAATGAGCAGTTCTTC
clone_size: -; d_call: -; cdr3_length: 14; v_call: TRBV12-3/TRBV12-4; j_call: TRBJ1-5; cdr3_aa: CASSLAHGGQPQHF; cdr3_nt: TGTGCCAGCAGTTTAGCCCACGGGGGTCAGCCCCAGCATTTT
clone_size: few; d_call: TRBD2; cdr3_length: 16; v_call: TRBV9; j_call: TRBJ2-5; cdr3_aa: CASSVGLAGGWETQYF; cdr3_nt: TGTGCCAGCAGCGTTGGACTAGCGGGAGGTTGGGAGACCCAGTACTTC
clone_size: -; d_call: TRBD2; cdr3_length: 15; v_call: TRBV12-5; j_call: TRBJ2-3; cdr3_aa: CASGPGLAAPDTQYF; cdr3_nt: TGTGCTAGTGGCCCGGGACTAGCGGCCCCAGATACGCAGTATTTT
clone_size: many; d_call: TRBD2; cdr3_length: 14; v_call: TRBV12-3/TRBV12-4; j_call: TRBJ2-1; cdr3_aa: CASALGEGRNEQFF; cdr3_nt: TGTGCCAGCGCCTTGGGGGAGGGCCGTAATGAGCAGTTCTTC
clone_size: -; d_call: -; cdr3_length: 13; v_call: TRBV12-3/TRBV12-4; j_call: TRBJ2-1; cdr3_aa: CASIRGSNNEQFF; cdr3_nt: TGTGCCAGCATCAGGGGCAGTAACAATGAGCAGTTCTTC
clone_size: many; d_call: -; cdr3_length: 11; v_call: TRBV12-3/TRBV12-4; j_call: TRBJ2-1; cdr3_aa: CASRIVIEQFF; cdr3_nt: TGTGCCAGCAGGATAGTTATTGAGCAGTTCTTC
clone_size: many; d_call: TRBD1; cdr3_length: 16; v_call: TRBV2; j_call: TRBJ1-5; cdr3_aa: CASSQGQGVGNQPQHF; cdr3_nt: TGTGCCAGCAGCCAGGGACAGGGAGTGGGAAATCAGCCCCAGCATTTT
clone_size: few; d_call: -; cdr3_length: 15; v_call: TRBV6-2/TRBV6-3; j_call: TRBJ1-5; cdr3_aa: CASSTAGDSNQPQHF; cdr3_nt: TGTGCCAGCAGTACGGCAGGGGACAGCAATCAGCCCCAGCATTTT
clone_size: -; d_call: -; cdr3_length: 17; v_call: TRBV15; j_call: TRBJ1-2; cdr3_aa: CATSRDLRGSTNYGYTF; cdr3_nt: TGTGCCACCAGCAGAGACTTACGGGGCAGCACCAACTATGGCTACACCTTC
clone_size: few; d_call: -; cdr3_length: 14; v_call: TRBV5-1; j_call: TRBJ2-1; cdr3_aa: CASRGVRGPNEQFF; cdr3_nt: TGCGCCAGCAGGGGGGTCAGGGGTCCCAATGAGCAGTTCTTC
clone_size: -; d_call: -; cdr3_length: 12; v_call: TRBV25-1; j_call: TRBJ1-5; cdr3_aa: CASSDTTGPQHF; cdr3_nt: TGTGCCAGCAGTGACACGACAGGACCCCAGCATTTT
clone_size: few; d_call: -; cdr3_length: 15; v_call: TRBV11-1; j_call: TRBJ2-7; cdr3_aa: CASSLGGMVGYEQYF; cdr3_nt: TGTGCCAGCAGCTTAGGAGGGATGGTCGGGTACGAGCAGTACTTC
clone_size: -; d_call: TRBD2; cdr3_length: 15; v_call: TRBV6-1; j_call: TRBJ2-7; cdr3_aa: CASSRGDSSSYEQYF; cdr3_nt: TGTGCCAGCAGTCGGGGGGACTCGAGCTCCTACGAGCAGTACTTC
clone_size: few; d_call: -; cdr3_length: 14; v_call: TRBV24-1; j_call: TRBJ2-3; cdr3_aa: CATSDLQGTDTQYF; cdr3_nt: TGTGCCACCAGTGATCTGCAGGGGACGGATACGCAGTATTTT
clone_size: many; d_call: TRBD1; cdr3_length: 16; v_call: TRBV28; j_call: TRBJ2-1; cdr3_aa: CASSYDPTGVRNEQFF; cdr3_nt: TGTGCCAGCAGCTACGACCCGACAGGGGTCCGCAATGAGCAGTTCTTC
clone_size: many; d_call: TRBD2; cdr3_length: 16; v_call: TRBV6-5; j_call: TRBJ2-2; cdr3_aa: CASSFRLAGNTGELFF; cdr3_nt: TGTGCCAGCAGTTTCCGACTAGCGGGAAACACCGGGGAGCTGTTTTTT
clone_size: -; d_call: TRBD1; cdr3_length: 18; v_call: TRBV7-9; j_call: TRBJ1-2; cdr3_aa: CASSRTGTGGLFNYGYTF; cdr3_nt: TGTGCCAGCAGCCGAACCGGGACAGGGGGCCTTTTCAACTATGGCTACACCTTC
clone_size: few; d_call: TRBD1; cdr3_length: 14; v_call: TRBV5-1; j_call: TRBJ1-1; cdr3_aa: CASSGRGFSTEAFF; cdr3_nt: TGCGCCAGCAGCGGCAGGGGGTTTAGCACTGAAGCTTTCTTT
clone_size: many; d_call: -; cdr3_length: 17; v_call: TRBV6-5; j_call: TRBJ2-5; cdr3_aa: CASSYPTTGRWEETQYF; cdr3_nt: TGTGCCAGCAGTTACCCTACGACCGGAAGGTGGGAGGAGACCCAGTACTTC
clone_size: -; d_call: TRBD1; cdr3_length: 14; v_call: TRBV20-1; j_call: TRBJ2-7; cdr3_aa: CSARTGGEAYEQYF; cdr3_nt: TGCAGTGCTCGCACAGGGGGTGAGGCCTACGAGCAGTACTTC
clone_size: -; d_call: TRBD2; cdr3_length: 16; v_call: TRBV5-4; j_call: TRBJ2-3; cdr3_aa: CASSPGLAGVGDTQYF; cdr3_nt: TGTGCCAGCAGCCCGGGACTAGCGGGAGTTGGAGATACGCAGTATTTT
clone_size: -; d_call: -; cdr3_length: 13; v_call: TRBV9; j_call: TRBJ2-2; cdr3_aa: CASSDPAAGELFF; cdr3_nt: TGTGCCAGCAGCGATCCCGCGGCCGGGGAGCTGTTTTTT
clone_size: few; d_call: TRBD2; cdr3_length: 17; v_call: TRBV5-1; j_call: TRBJ2-5; cdr3_aa: CASSLREREGRGETQYF; cdr3_nt: TGCGCCAGCAGCCTGCGCGAGCGGGAGGGCCGAGGAGAGACCCAGTACTTC
clone_size: -; d_call: TRBD1; cdr3_length: 16; v_call: TRBV12-3/TRBV12-4; j_call: TRBJ2-7; cdr3_aa: CASSSPGQGTSYEQYF; cdr3_nt: TGTGCCAGCAGTTCCCCGGGACAGGGAACCTCCTACGAGCAGTACTTC
clone_size: many; d_call: -; cdr3_length: 12; v_call: TRBV6-1; j_call: TRBJ2-5; cdr3_aa: CASTYEPGRGYF; cdr3_nt: TGTGCCAGCACATACGAGCCGGGCCGGGGGTACTTC
clone_size: many; d_call: -; cdr3_length: 11; v_call: TRBV6-2/TRBV6-3; j_call: TRBJ2-1; cdr3_aa: CASSWGHEQFF; cdr3_nt: TGTGCCAGCAGTTGGGGACATGAGCAGTTCTTC
clone_size: many; d_call: -; cdr3_length: 15; v_call: TRBV12-3/TRBV12-4; j_call: TRBJ1-6; cdr3_aa: CASRIGSSYNSPLHF; cdr3_nt: TGTGCCAGCAGGATAGGGAGCTCCTATAATTCACCCCTCCACTTT
clone_size: -; d_call: TRBD2; cdr3_length: 15; v_call: TRBV19; j_call: TRBJ2-7; cdr3_aa: CASSILGGSLSEQYF; cdr3_nt: TGTGCCAGTAGTATTCTCGGGGGGTCCCTCTCCGAGCAGTACTTC
clone_size: few; d_call: -; cdr3_length: 14; v_call: TRBV3-1; j_call: TRBJ1-2; cdr3_aa: CASSQETMGRGYTF; cdr3_nt: TGTGCCAGCAGCCAAGAGACGATGGGAAGGGGCTACACCTTC
clone_size: -; d_call: TRBD1; cdr3_length: 14; v_call: TRBV20-1; j_call: TRBJ1-1; cdr3_aa: CSATWDRGSTEAFF; cdr3_nt: TGCAGTGCCACATGGGACAGGGGTTCCACTGAAGCTTTCTTT